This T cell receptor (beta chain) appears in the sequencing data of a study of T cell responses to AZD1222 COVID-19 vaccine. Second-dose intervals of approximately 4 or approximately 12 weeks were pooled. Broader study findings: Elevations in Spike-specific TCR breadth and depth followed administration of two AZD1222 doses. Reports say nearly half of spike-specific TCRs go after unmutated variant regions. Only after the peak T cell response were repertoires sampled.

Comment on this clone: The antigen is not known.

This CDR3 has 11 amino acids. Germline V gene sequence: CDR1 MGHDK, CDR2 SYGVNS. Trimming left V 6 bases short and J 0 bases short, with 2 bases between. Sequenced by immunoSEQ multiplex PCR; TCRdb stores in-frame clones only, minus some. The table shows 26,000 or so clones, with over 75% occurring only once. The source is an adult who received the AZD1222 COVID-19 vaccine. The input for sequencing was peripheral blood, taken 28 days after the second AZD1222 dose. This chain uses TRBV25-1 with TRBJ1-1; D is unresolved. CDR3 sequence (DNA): TGTGCCAGCAGATTGAACACTGAAGCTTTCTTT. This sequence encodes CASRLNTEAFF.